Listed below are T cell receptor beta chains from one sample, sequenced in a study of blood T cell repertoires in COVID-19. This table comes from immunoSEQ multiplex PCR, and its TCRdb copy is limited to in-frame clones, with some not included. The sample has 250,000 to 350,000 clones, about 87% seen once; the top ten hold just under 6.5%. The sample was peripheral blood. These receptors originate from a woman between 45 and 60 years old with COVID-19, enrolled during active disease. CDR3s leave out the opening cysteine and the closing phenylalanine or tryptophan. D genes are given only for firm matches. Size values are once, few and many counts, or a class for expanded clones, and some rows have none.

d_call	clone_size	v_call	cdr3_aa
TRBD2	NA	TRBV4-1	ASSLSTSVSTDTQY
TRBD1	NA	TRBV27	ASSLRTGGYGYT
TRBD1	NA	TRBV7-8	ASSFNRGKGQPQH
NA	NA	TRBV7-9	ASSPTENTEAF
NA	NA	TRBV27	ASSRPAGGDEQF
TRBD2	NA	TRBV5-1	ASSLSTSANTGELF
TRBD1	once	TRBV16	ASSLSWGQGINEQF
TRBD2	NA	TRBV20-1	SASPTSGSSDTQY
NA	NA	TRBV5-1	ASSLTPGGEGGYT
NA	NA	TRBV7-3	ASSSGTPHYNEQF
NA	once	TRBV15	ATSRARSALYGYT
NA	NA	TRBV2	ASSGGLSNEQF
NA	once	TRBV7-2	ASSWQGKSNEKLF
TRBD2	NA	TRBV7-6	ASSFAMERENTGELF
TRBD1	NA	TRBV11-2	ASSSLGQGGYGYT
NA	NA	TRBV21-1	ASKARPMNTEAF
NA	NA	TRBV5-1	ASSLQSQSDTQY
NA	NA	TRBV27	ASRGAFSGANVLT
NA	once	TRBV6-1	ASSDGGLPLYNEQF
TRBD1	NA	TRBV5-1	ASSLEGTGEETQY
TRBD2	few	TRBV3-1/TRBV3-2	ASSHGPVSGSHTGELF
TRBD1	NA	TRBV5-4	ASSHRDRGLIKF
NA	NA	TRBV24-1	ATSSDRNNEQF
NA	once	TRBV6-2/TRBV6-3	ASSPEINSNQPQH